This T cell receptor beta chain is from a study of blood T cells in healthy people across ages. General study results and limits: Aged donors had fewer naive CD4+ cells and lower diversity than long-lived donors. Observed TCR beta diversity per million T cells went down as age went up. This fall followed a roughly linear course with age.

Germline values: CDR1 SGHVT, CDR2 SQSDAQ. The CDR3 length is 15 residues. The V end lost 5 bases, the J end lost 13 bases, and 23 bases lay between the germline ends. Next came a second PCR, run for 7 to 11 cycles, which used a sample-barcoded 5' primer along with a J-beta primer mix. Each cDNA molecule was tagged by a template-switch adaptor that had 12 random nucleotides. TCRdb redid the calling of the 5' RACE reads with MiXCR, one entry per CDR3 protein. The table has about 1.4 million distinct CDR3 sequences, approximately 63% seen once; the top ten hold over 5%. This clonotype was counted between two and nine times. Its antigen is not known.

The clonotype comes from a man aged 18 to 29 in good health. The rearrangement uses TRBV7-4 and TRBJ1-4; tentatively, D is TRBD1 (6 bases). The sample was blood. The CDR3 sequence is CASSPQQGPKPGLFF. CDR3 nucleotide sequence: TGTGCCAGCAGCCCTCAACAGGGTCCCAAACCAGGACTGTTTTTT.